This TCR beta chain was recorded in a study of blood T cell repertoires in COVID-19 (dated by TCRdb to between 2020 and 2021). As for the study more broadly: Samples covering the acute and convalescent phases of COVID-19 were provided by collaborators in the United States, Italy and Spain. Subjects who had been exposed to COVID-19, were actively infected with it, or had recovered from it provided the deeply sampled blood TCRbeta repertoires that made up the dataset. Where available, HLA class I and class II types were taken from metadata supplied by the sample provider and were not determined by assay-based typing. The material from the prospective study consisted of cDNA or gDNA derived from T cells, B-cell-depleted T cells, or PBMCs. Sample metadata almost always included a de-identified subject ID, COVID-19 status, age in years and sex. The repertoires were released in a freely available public database meant as a resource for research on the immune response to SARS-CoV-2. The samples were drawn from the first 160 participants of the ongoing ImmuneRACE study and from 1,200 or so subjects provided by 6 global collaborators. What the authors observed across the whole study: The quantity of clinical and demographic metadata differed by source and by participant and was supplied without curation.

TCRbeta CDR3 regions were amplified from genomic DNA using the immunoSEQ Assay, a bias-controlled multiplex PCR. Under the source paper's analysis protocol: The number of nucleated cells in each sample was estimated by amplification of reference gene primers within the assay. Sequence reads were collapsed and filtered to measure the absolute abundance of every unique TCRbeta CDR3 rearrangement. For each sample, productive Simpson clonality was calculated as the square root of Simpson's diversity index across productive rearrangements. As stored in TCRdb, this immuneACCESS dataset retains in-frame rearrangements with V and J assigned. A fraction of the clones does not appear; measured against another copy, unresolved V genes explain less than half of the discrepancy, and the remainder lacks a known reason. V and J calls and clone size are given by that table; D and trimming were obtained from the DNA. The table for this sample lists roughly 150,000 clones; approximately 90% of them were counted only once. Clones ranked in the top ten supply roughly 3.9% of the sample.

Participants in the prospective study were aged about 18 to 95 years, lived in 24 United States geographic areas, and enrolled through a virtual design. Cohort assignment in the prospective study relied on participant-reported clinical history from a screening survey and a study questionnaire. Recovered participants in ImmuneRACE Cohort 3 were defined as having two consecutive negative NP/OP PCR tests, clearance from a healthcare professional, or resolution of symptoms. Mobile phlebotomists in the prospective study collected whole blood, serum and a nasopharyngeal or oropharyngeal swab from every participant. Over a 2-month period, participants in the prospective study had the option of providing additional blood draws and questionnaires. Prospective study blood samples were shipped either frozen or at room temperature before DNA extraction. A note on this clone: Its antigen is still unknown. No much larger clone is present one base from it, and per-base qualities are unavailable.

Counted from cysteine to phenylalanine, this CDR3 has 14 amino acids. Solely the CDR3 DNA is kept, with 42 bases framed from the first base. In the germline V gene, CDR1 corresponds to MDHEN and CDR2 to SYDVKM. The V end loses 6 bases and the J end loses 3 bases, and a stretch of 9 bases separates them. The sequencing input was PBMCs or T cells enriched from blood (not recorded which). The sequence joins TRBV28 to TRBJ1-6; no D gene call is confident. This receptor was taken from a man aged 50 to 59 who had recovered from COVID-19. The CDR3 protein: CASRSPLYNSPLHF. The nucleotide sequence reads TGTGCCAGCAGAAGCCCTCTCTATAATTCACCCCTCCACTTT.